The source of this TCR beta chain is a study of CD8+ T cells in alopecia areata. Study overall: Tofacitinib administration to treated patients was oral, at 5 to 10 mg twice daily. Study-wide findings and caveats: There were many expanded lesional clones persisting in scalp and blood during tofacitinib. Sharing of TCR sequences between patients (possibly for HLA-related reasons) was less clear than in mice.

CDR1 is MGHDK and CDR2 is SYGVNS in the germline V gene. CDR3 length equals 15 residues. V lost 4 bases to trimming and J lost 9 bases; unmatched junction nucleotides: 12. Concerning this clone: Its antigen remains unidentified.

After isolation, RNA underwent reverse transcription to generate cDNA as the sequencing template. Repertoires were generated with immunoSEQ multiplex PCR, while TCRdb's copy carries only in-frame clones and drops some. This sample has a few hundred thousand clones, with roughly two fifths found just once. Treatment reported: oral pan-JAK inhibitor, 5-10 mg twice daily. Punch biopsies of lesional scalp, plus peripheral blood, were taken from alopecia areata patients. Source: CD4+ T cells sorted from blood, taken around week 31, from a patient treated with tofacitinib. This clonotype was sampled from a human donor with alopecia areata. This chain links TRBV25-1 with TRBJ1-2, with 9 bases matching TRBD1. CDR3 protein: CASSANRGPGIRYTF. DNA of the CDR3: TGTGCCAGCAGTGCGAACAGGGGGCCAGGGATTCGCTACACCTTC.